The 24 T cell receptor beta chains reported below all come from one sample, sequenced in a study of cytomegalovirus exposure and HLA in healthy donors. Primers included in the PCR were 60 Vbeta and 13 Jbeta primers. Measured with immunoSEQ multiplex PCR; TCRdb has only the in-frame clones, and not every one. The table lists approximately 220,000 clones, under 80% of them singletons, with 0.2% to 0.25% in the top ten. The sample comprised PBMCs. Receptors originate from a girl aged 2 to 9 in good health and CMV-seronegative.

V gene TRBV7-9 combines with J gene TRBJ1-1; TRBD1 might be the D (5 bases). The CDR3 spans 15 residues. Trimming removed 1 base at V and 1 base at J, with 10 bases between. Germline values: CDR1 SEHNR, CDR2 FQNEAQ (reference sequence). This CDR3 reads CASSLDRTWNTEAFF. In DNA form, the CDR3 reads TGTGCCAGCAGCTTAGACAGGACATGGAACACTGAAGCTTTCTTT.

This clone has only one observation. The V call is TRBV7-9, the J call TRBJ2-1, with D tentatively TRBD1 (5 bases). This CDR3 contains 17 residues. Germline V gene data show CDR1 as SEHNR and CDR2 as FQNEAQ (reference sequence). Trimming took 4 bases from V and 8 from J, leaving 24 bases between them. CDR3 DNA sequence: TGTGCCAGCAGCTCCCTCCGTGCAAGGGGTCTTGTTCATGAGCAGTTCTTC. This translates into CASSSLRARGLVHEQFF.

In its sample, this clone was seen a few times. V gene TRBV21-1 combines with J gene TRBJ2-1; the DNA was not compared with TRBD1, the D call given in the table. TRBV21-1 is classified as a pseudogene. This CDR3 has 16 amino acids. In nucleotides, the CDR3 is TGTGCCAGCAGCACCCGGACATCCAGCTCCTACAATGAGCAGTTCTTC. Translation: CASSTRTSSSYNEQFF.

This clone was observed a handful of times. This chain uses TRBV6-1 with TRBJ2-7; D possibly corresponds to TRBD2 (5 bases). V was clipped by 6 bases and J by 0 bases, with 12 bases between them. Germline-derived CDR1 and CDR2 are MNHNS and SASEGT. This CDR3 spans 14 amino acids. CDR3: CASRTSGNSYEQYF. CDR3 sequence (DNA): TGTGCCAGCAGGACGTCCGGGAACTCCTACGAGCAGTACTTC.

The V call is TRBV7-9, the J call TRBJ1-2, with D tentatively TRBD1 (5 bases). The CDR3 sequence is 16 residues long. V lost 5 bases, J lost 2 bases, and 18 bases lay in between. The V gene's germline CDR1 is SEHNR and CDR2 FQNEAQ (reference sequence). The CDR3 loop reads CASSPLAGLVNYGYTF. In nucleotides, the CDR3 is TGTGCCAGCAGCCCCCTTGCGGGACTTGTCAACTATGGCTACACCTTC.

The rearrangement links TRBV29-1 to TRBJ2-1; no reliable D call. Trimming took off 6 bases at V and 6 bases at J, with 15 bases between the two ends. The CDR3 loop spans 13 amino acids. Germline CDR1 and CDR2: SQVTM and ANQGSEA. CDR3 region: CSVPPGGSNEQFF. The DNA for the CDR3 is TGCAGCGTACCCCCAGGTGGCAGCAATGAGCAGTTCTTC.

The chain employs TRBV15 and TRBJ2-7; D is possibly TRBD1 (6 bases). Trimming pared 1 base from V and 2 bases from J, leaving 12 bases between. This CDR3 has 15 amino acids. Germline CDR1 LNHNV, CDR2 YYDKDF (reference sequence). Written as DNA, the CDR3 is TGTGCCACCAGCAGAGTCGGTTCAGGGGCCTACGAGCAGTACTTC. This sequence encodes CATSRVGSGAYEQYF.

This chain uses TRBV2 with TRBJ2-3; 9 bases line up with TRBD1. The CDR3 has 15 amino acids. Germline CDR1 reads SNHLY; CDR2 reads FYNNEI. V lost 2 bases to trimming and J lost 1 base; unmatched junction nucleotides: 1. CDR3 DNA sequence: TGTGCCAGCAGTGAATGGGACAGGGGCACAGATACGCAGTATTTT. Translation gives CASSEWDRGTDTQYF.

The chain combines TRBV4-2 with TRBJ1-1; D call uncertain. CDR3 length: 13 residues. Trimming removed 10 bases at V and 1 base at J, with 13 bases between. Germline V gives CDR1 LGHNA, CDR2 YNFKEQ. DNA of the CDR3: TGTGCCACCCGGATGGAGCGGAACACTGAAGCTTTCTTT. This gives the protein CATRMERNTEAFF.

This rearrangement joins TRBV18 to TRBJ1-1, with TRBD1 as a possible D gene (5 bases). Germline-derived CDR1 and CDR2 are KGHSH and LQKENI. Trimming stripped 3 bases from V and 2 bases from J, with 7 bases between. This CDR3 spans 13 amino acids. The DNA for the CDR3 is TGTGCCAGCTCACCCCAGGGTAACACTGAAGCTTTCTTT. Protein sequence: CASSPQGNTEAFF.

V is TRBV6-1 and J is TRBJ2-7; D possibly corresponds to TRBD1 (5 bases). The CDR3 has 13 residues. Between the trimmed V and J ends, which lost 2 bases and 5 bases, there was a span of 10 bases. Per germline, CDR1 MNHNS and CDR2 SASEGT. The CDR3 spells CASSESGNDEQYF. CDR3 DNA: TGTGCCAGCAGTGAATCAGGGAACGACGAGCAGTACTTC.

V gene TRBV5-1 combines with J gene TRBJ2-3; D gene ambiguous. CDR3 length: 14 residues. V lost 0 bases and J lost 2, with 7 bases in between. The germline V gene has CDR1 SGHRS and CDR2 YFSETQ. The CDR3 protein is CASSLADTTDTQYF. CDR3 bases: TGCGCCAGCAGCTTGGCTGACACCACAGATACGCAGTATTTT.

The table lists this clone with a count of one. This chain links TRBV29-1 with TRBJ2-3, with D maybe TRBD1 (6 bases). This CDR3 is 16 amino acids long. V gave up 6 bases and J gave up 2 bases, with 21 bases separating them. Germline V gene sequence: CDR1 SQVTM, CDR2 ANQGSEA. CDR3 in DNA: TGCAGCGTCGAGAACTTCTTGAGGGGGTTCACAGATACGCAGTATTTT. Encoded protein: CSVENFLRGFTDTQYF.

This clone was detected a few times. This chain joins TRBV5-6 and TRBJ2-1, with 13 positions matching TRBD2. Looked up from germline, CDR1 is SGHDT and CDR2 is YYEEEE. With V trimmed by 1 base and J by 7 bases, 2 bases remained unmatched. The CDR3 is 15 residues long. The CDR3 is CASSLRTSGRNEQFF. The CDR3 nucleotides read TGTGCCAGCAGCTTGAGGACTAGCGGGAGAAATGAGCAGTTCTTC.

V is TRBV18 and J is TRBJ2-2; weak D call: TRBD2 (6 bases). The CDR3 has 13 amino acids. V lost 4 bases and J lost 3, with 6 bases in between. CDR1 KGHSH and CDR2 LQKENI come from the germline V gene. CDR3 amino acids: CASSRRDTGELFF. CDR3 nucleotide sequence: TGTGCCAGCTCACGGAGGGACACCGGGGAGCTGTTTTTT.

This chain connects TRBV9 to TRBJ1-2, with 9 nucleotides matching TRBD1. The ends lost 4 bases at V and 6 bases at J; junction bases unmatched: 13. The length of the CDR3 is 16 residues. Germline lookup yields CDR1 SGDLS and CDR2 YYNGEE. The CDR3, as DNA: TGTGCCAGCAGCCGAACAGGGGGCGCGAACAGAGATGGCTACACCTTC. It yields the protein CASSRTGGANRDGYTF.

This clone was picked up one time. The V and J genes are TRBV27 and TRBJ2-1; 12 bases are a match to TRBD2. CDR3 length: 15 residues. Germline CDR1 MNHEY, CDR2 SMNVEV (reference sequence). With V trimmed by 5 bases and J by 10 bases, 9 bases remained unmatched. DNA of the CDR3: TGTGCCAGCAGTACCCTAGGACTAGCGGGACTGGAGCAGTTCTTC. Translated, it gives CASSTLGLAGLEQFF.

V gene TRBV19 combines with J gene TRBJ1-6; D gene uncertain. CDR1 is LNHDA and CDR2 is SQIVND in the germline V gene (reference sequence). The CDR3 has 16 residues. Deletions cut 4 bases from V and 0 bases from J, with 10 bases between. The CDR3: CASSKDPGSYNSPLHF. CDR3 nucleotide sequence: TGTGCCAGTAGTAAAGACCCAGGCTCCTATAATTCACCCCTCCACTTT.

This sequence joins TRBV29-1 and TRBJ2-1, with D tentatively TRBD1 (6 bases). Germline CDR1 is SQVTM and CDR2 is ANQGSEA. Trimming removed 7 bases at V and 2 bases at J, with 21 bases between. CDR3 length: 16 residues. Here the CDR3 reads CSAGAWRLSTYNEQFF. As DNA, the CDR3 is TGCAGCGCAGGGGCGTGGCGCCTTAGCACCTACAATGAGCAGTTCTTC.

The rearrangement uses TRBV10-3 and TRBJ2-5; D possibly corresponds to TRBD2 (6 bases). The germline gives CDR1 ENHRY, CDR2 SYGVKD. The CDR3 consists of 13 residues. V gave up 8 bases and J gave up 5 bases, with 15 bases separating them. The CDR3 nucleotides are TGTGCCATCGCCCAGGGTGGAGGGGAGACCCAGTACTTC. It translates to CAIAQGGGETQYF.

The chain has TRBV5-5 and TRBJ2-6, with D uncertain. CDR3 length: 15 amino acids. Trimming took off 5 bases at V and 1 base at J, with 10 bases between the two ends. Germline V gene sequence: CDR1 SGHKS, CDR2 YYEKEE (reference sequence). As DNA, the CDR3 is TGTGCCAGCAGTTGGGCGCAGTCTGGGGCCAACGTCCTGACTTTC. Its translation: CASSWAQSGANVLTF.

This chain joins TRBV5-8 and TRBJ1-1; 7 bases agree with TRBD1. The CDR3 consists of 14 residues. Germline V lookup: CDR1 SGHTS, CDR2 YDEGEE. V lost 4 bases, J lost 2 bases, and 5 bases stayed unmatched. The CDR3 region is CASSPGTVNTEAFF. Written as DNA, the CDR3 is TGTGCCAGCAGCCCGGGGACAGTTAACACTGAAGCTTTCTTT.

This clone was observed once. This rearrangement joins TRBV9 to TRBJ2-2, with D maybe TRBD2 (6 bases). Trimming took off 5 bases at V and 5 bases at J, with 19 bases between the two ends. The CDR3 length is 16 residues. Germline CDR1 is SGDLS and CDR2 is YYNGEE. This chain's CDR3 is CASRSGGPGTTGELFF. The CDR3, as DNA: TGTGCCAGCAGGTCAGGAGGTCCCGGGACTACCGGGGAGCTGTTTTTT.

This clone was detected once. This chain uses TRBV11-2 with TRBJ2-7, with D perhaps matching TRBD2 (5 bases). CDR1 is SGHAT, CDR2 FQNNGV, per germline. The CDR3 consists of 14 residues. The V end was cut by 5 bases, the J end by 3 bases, with 14 bases between. CDR3 DNA sequence: TGTGCCAGCAGCCATGCGTCTAGCCACTACGAGCAGTACTTC. Protein: CASSHASSHYEQYF. The full variable domain, in which reference TRBV11-2 and TRBJ2-7 provide the parts outside the CDR3, is EAGVAQSPRYKIIEKRQSVAFWCNPISGHATLYWYQQILGQGPKLLIQFQNNGVVDDSQLPKDRFSAERLKGVDSTLKIQPAKLEDSAVYLCASSHASSHYEQYFGPGTRLTVT.